The 28 T cell receptor beta chains given below trace back to one sample, sequenced in a study of blood T cell repertoires in COVID-19. Assay used: immunoSEQ multiplex PCR; TCRdb lists only in-frame clones, some missing. This table has 65,000 to 80,000 clones, 84% appearing once. Sequenced: peripheral blood. These receptors originate from a human donor in a cohort sampled during active COVID-19.

This clone occurred once. Other DNA sequences in this sample translate to the same CDR3. The chain combines TRBV24-1 with TRBJ2-7, with 12 nucleotides matching TRBD2. J gave up 2 bases and V 4 bases, and 2 bases lay outside the gene matches. Germline V gene data show CDR1 as KGHDR and CDR2 as SFDVKD. This CDR3 region has 15 residues. CDR3 in amino acids: CATSDGLAGTYEQYF. The CDR3 DNA follows: TGTGCCACCAGTGACGGACTAGCGGGAACCTACGAGCAGTACTTC.

The chain joins TRBV5-1 to TRBJ2-3, with D possibly being TRBD2 (5 bases). The CDR3 extends over 15 amino acids. Per the germline V gene, CDR1 is SGHRS and CDR2 is YFSETQ. The germline V and J ends were trimmed by 0 bases and 2 bases, with 10 bases remaining between them. CDR3 sequence (DNA): TGCGCCAGCAGCTTGGTTCTAGCAGACACAGATACGCAGTATTTT. This translates into CASSLVLADTDTQYF. Full variable domain (remainder filled in from reference TRBV5-1 and TRBJ2-3): KAGVTQTPRYLIKTRGQQVTLSCSPISGHRSVSWYQQTPGQGLQFLFEYFSETQRNKGNFPGRFSGRQFSNSRSEMNVSTLELGDSALYLCASSLVLADTDTQYFGPGTRLTVL.

The chain uses TRBV29-1 and TRBJ2-5, with 8 nucleotides matching TRBD1. CDR1 is SQVTM and CDR2 is ANQGSEA in the germline V gene. V dropped 6 bases and J dropped 2; count of bases not matched to a gene: 11. The CDR3 is 15 residues long. DNA of the CDR3: TGCAGCGTCGGACCGGGACAGGAGGTACAAGAGACCCAGTACTTC. Residues: CSVGPGQEVQETQYF.

This rearrangement joins TRBV6-2 or TRBV6-3 to TRBJ1-2; D is perhaps TRBD1 (6 bases). Germline V lookup: CDR1 MNHEY, CDR2 SVGEGT. This CDR3 comprises 13 residues. Trimming left V 1 base short and J 8 bases short, with 11 bases between. The CDR3 DNA is TGTGCCAGCAGTTACTTACAGGGCACAGGCTACACCTTC. It codes for CASSYLQGTGYTF.

J is TRBJ2-7 and V is TRBV29-1, with 7 bases matching TRBD2. The V and J ends lost 4 bases and 2 bases, in that order; junction bases with no gene match: 5. Germline values: CDR1 SQVTM, CDR2 ANQGSEA. This CDR3 comprises 13 residues. This CDR3 is CSVVRGDPYEQYF. In DNA, the CDR3 is TGCAGCGTTGTACGGGGGGACCCCTACGAGCAGTACTTC.

This chain joins TRBV6-6 and TRBJ2-5; perhaps TRBD2 as D (5 bases). Germline CDR1 is MNHNY and CDR2 is SVGAGI (reference sequence). V was pared by 3 bases and J by 1 base, with 12 bases between. The CDR3 totals 15 residues. DNA of the CDR3: TGTGCCAGCAGTTATTTGGGAGACACCCAAGAGACCCAGTACTTC. Its protein product is CASSYLGDTQETQYF.

V is TRBV2 and J is TRBJ1-6; 7 nucleotides line up with TRBD1. CDR1 is SNHLY and CDR2 is FYNNEI in the germline V gene. J gave up 0 bases and V 6 bases, and 2 bases lay outside the gene matches. The CDR3 is made up of 15 amino acids. The CDR3 here is CASRDRSSYNSPLHF. CDR3 DNA sequence: TGTGCCAGCAGGGACAGGAGCTCCTATAATTCACCCCTCCACTTT.

The J gene is TRBJ1-4, the V gene TRBV5-1; D call uncertain. The CDR3 is 14 residues long. Per germline, CDR1 SGHRS and CDR2 YFSETQ. V dropped 0 bases and J dropped 3 bases, with 6 bases sitting between them. Here the CDR3 reads CASSLGQANEKLFF. The CDR3 DNA reads TGCGCCAGCAGCTTGGGACAAGCTAATGAAAAACTGTTTTTT.

A single count supports this clone. V gene TRBV19 combines with J gene TRBJ1-1; TRBD1 matches at 7 bases. This CDR3 region has 13 residues. V dropped 6 bases and J dropped 3; count of bases not matched to a gene: 4. Germline loops: CDR1 LNHDA, CDR2 SQIVND (reference sequence). Here the CDR3 reads CASRLDRDTEAFF. The CDR3 nucleotides read TGTGCCAGTAGGCTCGACAGGGACACTGAAGCTTTCTTT.

The chain links TRBV27 to TRBJ2-5; TRBD2 might be the D (5 bases). The CDR3 extends over 11 amino acids. CDR1 is MNHEY and CDR2 is SMNVEV in the germline V gene (reference sequence). Trimming took 6 bases from V and 7 from J, leaving 9 bases between them. CDR3 in DNA: TGTGCCAGCAGGTTGGCGGGGACCCAGTACTTC. Translating gives CASRLAGTQYF.

The chain links TRBV6-5 to TRBJ2-5; 7 nucleotides match TRBD2. Germline CDR1 MNHEY, CDR2 SVGAGI. The CDR3 runs 14 residues. With V trimmed by 5 bases and J by 4 bases, 7 bases remained unmatched. CDR3 coding DNA: TGTGCCAGCAGTAGTGCTGGGGGGGGAGAGACCCAGTACTTC. Translating it yields CASSSAGGGETQYF.

The chain uses TRBV3-1 (or the pseudogene TRBV3-2) and TRBJ2-7; 10 nucleotides line up with TRBD2. In germline, CDR1 is LGHDT, CDR2 YNNKEL (reference sequence). This CDR3 contains 15 residues. With V trimmed by 4 bases and J by 4 bases, 7 bases remained unmatched. CDR3 sequence: CASSPSGGTGYEQYF. The CDR3 DNA reads as TGTGCCAGCAGCCCTAGCGGGGGAACGGGTTACGAGCAGTACTTC.

The J gene is TRBJ2-2, the V gene TRBV28; maybe TRBD1 (6 bases). There are 14 residues in the CDR3. V shed 3 bases and J shed 1 base, with 6 bases lying between them. CDR1 MDHEN and CDR2 SYDVKM come from the germline V gene. This CDR3 reads CASSLTGNTGELFF. CDR3 DNA: TGTGCCAGCAGTTTGACAGGGAACACCGGGGAGCTGTTTTTT.

This clone was detected only once. CDR3 protein: CASSPSGFETQYF. The CDR3 nucleotides are TGTGCCAGCTCACCGTCCGGGTTTGAGACCCAGTACTTC. The V and J genes are TRBV18 and TRBJ2-5, with D unclear. V lost 3 bases, J lost 5 bases, and 10 bases lay in between. Germline assignment: CDR1 KGHSH and CDR2 LQKENI. This CDR3 is 13 amino acids long.

The chain recombines TRBV5-1 with TRBJ2-3; 9 bases agree with TRBD2. The CDR3 runs to 14 residues. Germline trimming cut 2 bases from V and 3 bases from J; bases unmatched to any gene: 1. CDR1 is SGHRS and CDR2 is YFSETQ in the germline V gene. DNA for the CDR3: TGCGCCAGCAGCTTAGCGGGAGGAACAGATACGCAGTATTTT. Translated: CASSLAGGTDTQYF. The entire variable domain, with the rest obtained from reference TRBV5-1 and TRBJ2-3, is as follows: KAGVTQTPRYLIKTRGQQVTLSCSPISGHRSVSWYQQTPGQGLQFLFEYFSETQRNKGNFPGRFSGRQFSNSRSEMNVSTLELGDSALYLCASSLAGGTDTQYFGPGTRLTVL.

The chain has TRBV6-5 and TRBJ1-1; the D is unclear. Looked up from germline, CDR1 is MNHEY and CDR2 is SVGAGI. Trimming shortened V by 6 bases and J by 2 bases, and 16 bases separated the two germline ends. The CDR3 runs to 15 residues. CDR3: CASSPRTAGNTEAFF. As DNA, the CDR3 is TGTGCCAGCAGCCCAAGGACTGCCGGAAACACTGAAGCTTTCTTT.

This chain uses TRBV5-1 with TRBJ2-1; TRBD1 matches 8 bases. This CDR3 spans 14 amino acids. V trimming: 4 bases; J trimming: 7 bases; junction bases outside the gene matches: 7. CDR1 and CDR2 from the germline V gene are SGHRS and YFSETQ. The CDR3: CASSEGQGWNEQFF. The CDR3 DNA sequence: TGCGCCAGCAGCGAAGGACAGGGCTGGAATGAGCAGTTCTTC. The variable domain in full, with the rest retrieved from reference TRBV5-1 and TRBJ2-1, is KAGVTQTPRYLIKTRGQQVTLSCSPISGHRSVSWYQQTPGQGLQFLFEYFSETQRNKGNFPGRFSGRQFSNSRSEMNVSTLELGDSALYLCASSEGQGWNEQFFGPGTRLTVL.

The chain combines TRBV28 with TRBJ2-3; 9 bases are a match to TRBD2. The CDR3 consists of 15 residues. V gave up 4 bases and J gave up 1 base; unmatched junction bases: 3. Germline CDR1 MDHEN, CDR2 SYDVKM. The CDR3 loop is CASSSRTSGTDTQYF. The CDR3 coding sequence is TGTGCCAGCAGTTCCCGGACTAGCGGCACAGATACGCAGTATTTT.

V and J are TRBV28 and TRBJ2-1; D perhaps matches TRBD2 (6 bases). The ends were cut back, 6 bases at V and 6 bases at J, with 21 bases in the middle. This CDR3 is 16 amino acids long. In germline, CDR1 is MDHEN, CDR2 SYDVKM. CDR3 DNA sequence: TGTGCCAGCAGGAACCCCCGGGAGATCGCGGGCAATGAGCAGTTCTTC. It specifies CASRNPREIAGNEQFF.

This chain connects TRBV5-1 to TRBJ2-1, with 14 bases fitting TRBD2. The V and J ends lost 4 bases and 7 bases, in that order; junction bases with no gene match: 7. The CDR3 loop spans 16 amino acids. Germline V lookup: CDR1 SGHRS, CDR2 YFSETQ. DNA of the CDR3: TGCGCCAGCAGCCTACCGACTAGCGGGGGGGCGAATGAGCAGTTCTTC. Protein product: CASSLPTSGGANEQFF.

Only a few counts were recorded for this clone. V is TRBV2 and J is TRBJ1-5, with 10 bases fitting TRBD1. The CDR3 extends over 14 amino acids. With V trimmed by 6 bases and J by 6 bases, 5 bases remained unmatched. The V gene's germline CDR1 is SNHLY and CDR2 FYNNEI. For the CDR3, the DNA is TGTGCCAGCAGGGGGACAGGGGATACTCAGCCCCAGCATTTT. Translated: CASRGTGDTQPQHF.

Here the CDR3 reads CASSDRTPSGANVLTF. As DNA, the CDR3 is TGCGCCAGCAGTGACAGAACCCCTTCCGGGGCCAACGTCCTGACTTTC. The chain employs TRBV10-2 and TRBJ2-6; D is undetermined. The CDR3 spans 16 residues. The V end was cut by 3 bases, the J end by 4 bases, with 13 bases between. Germline V gene sequence: CDR1 WSHSY, CDR2 SAAADI.

This clone came up once. The chain combines TRBV4-1 with TRBJ2-5, with TRBD1 matching over 12 bases. Germline loops: CDR1 MGHRA, CDR2 YSYEKL. V was pared by 3 bases and J by 9 bases, with 17 bases of the junction left unmatched. CDR3 length equals 18 residues. CDR3 nucleotides: TGCGCCAGCAGCCAGGACTTCCCGGGACAGGGGGCTGGGGGAGCCCAGTACTTC. Protein sequence: CASSQDFPGQGAGGAQYF.

The CDR3 loop reads CATSDFTGDSSYNEQFF. CDR3 sequence (DNA): TGTGCCACCAGTGACTTCACAGGGGATAGCTCCTACAATGAGCAGTTCTTC. The rearrangement joins TRBV24-1 to TRBJ2-1, with 7 bases matching TRBD1. This CDR3 region has 17 residues. The germline V gene encodes CDR1 KGHDR and CDR2 SFDVKD. Trimming cost V 4 bases and J 0 bases; bases outside gene matches: 8.

The rearrangement links TRBV18 to TRBJ2-7; possibly TRBD2 for D (5 bases). CDR1 is KGHSH, CDR2 LQKENI, per germline. The CDR3 extends over 15 amino acids. Trimming removed 6 bases at V and 5 bases at J, with 20 bases between. DNA for the CDR3: TGTGCCAGCTCCCACCAAGGCGGGCTAGAGAACGAGCAGTACTTC. Residues: CASSHQGGLENEQYF.

V and J are TRBV5-5 and TRBJ2-6; D call uncertain. Trimming took 3 bases from V and 3 from J, leaving 13 bases between them. The CDR3 is 16 amino acids. Germline CDR1 and CDR2: SGHKS and YYEKEE (reference sequence). This CDR3 is CASSSSVWFGANVLTF. The CDR3 nucleotides read TGTGCCAGCAGCTCCAGCGTATGGTTTGGGGCCAACGTCCTGACTTTC.

The rearrangement joins TRBV5-1 to TRBJ2-1; TRBD2 aligns across 11 bases. V was pared by 2 bases and J by 2 bases, with 0 bases of the junction left unmatched. The CDR3 consists of 15 residues. CDR1 SGHRS and CDR2 YFSETQ come from the germline V gene. The CDR3 reads CASSFSGGAYNEQFF. As DNA, the CDR3 is TGCGCCAGCAGCTTTAGCGGGGGGGCCTACAATGAGCAGTTCTTC.

Points on this clone: Germline is not matched at one junction end, which may reflect a read error. The chain has TRBV5-4 and TRBJ2-1, with 11 bases that match TRBD2. The CDR3 length is 15 residues. Germline V gene data show CDR1 as SGHNT and CDR2 as YYREEE (reference sequence). CDR3 nucleotide sequence: TGTGCCGGCAGTATAGCGGGAGGGACCTACAATGAGCAGTTCTTC. This encodes CAGSIAGGTYNEQFF.